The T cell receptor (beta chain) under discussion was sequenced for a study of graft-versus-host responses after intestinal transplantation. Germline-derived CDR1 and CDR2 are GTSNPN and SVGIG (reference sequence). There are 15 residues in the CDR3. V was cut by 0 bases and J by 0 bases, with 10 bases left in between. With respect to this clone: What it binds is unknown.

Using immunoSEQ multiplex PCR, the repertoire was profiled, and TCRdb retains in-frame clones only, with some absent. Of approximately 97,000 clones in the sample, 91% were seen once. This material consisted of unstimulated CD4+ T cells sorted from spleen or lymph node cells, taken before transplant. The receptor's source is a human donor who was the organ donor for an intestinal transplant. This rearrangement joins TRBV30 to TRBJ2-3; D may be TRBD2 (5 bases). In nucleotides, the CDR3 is TGTGCCTGGAGTGTAGGGAGCCGTAGCACAGATACGCAGTATTTT. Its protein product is CAWSVGSRSTDTQYF.